There are a few counts of the clone carrying this TCR beta chain. Its matching antigen is unknown. PCR used 60 Vbeta primers and 13 Jbeta primers. Sequencing used immunoSEQ multiplex PCR; TCRdb keeps in-frame clones, though not all of them. The profile shows 100,000 to 150,000 clones, around three quarters of them singletons. The data originate from a study of cytomegalovirus exposure and HLA in healthy donors. This CDR3 is built from 15 residues. The V gene's germline CDR1 is MNHEY and CDR2 SVGAGI. Trimming removed 0 bases from V and 2 bases from J; junction bases left unmatched: 1. The study's findings and limits: Certain sequence variants were highly shared and formed a cluster, and this cluster was likely a sequencing artifact.

The sample taken for sequencing was PBMCs. The clonotype was recovered from a man in his thirties or forties in good health and CMV-seropositive. The chain links TRBV6-5 to TRBJ2-7, with TRBD2 identical over 10 bases. The CDR3, as DNA: TGTGCCAGCAGTTACTCGAGCGGGGGGGCCTACGAGCAGTACTTC. It translates to CASSYSSGGAYEQYF.